The rows below give T cell receptor beta chains drawn from one sample of a study of blood T cell repertoires in COVID-19. Profiling relied on immunoSEQ multiplex PCR, and the TCRdb table lists in-frame clones only, not all of them. The sample has 9,900 or so clones, roughly nine tenths seen once. Sequenced sample: peripheral blood. The receptor source for this set is a human donor in a cohort sampled during active COVID-19. CDR3s include the opening cysteine and the closing phenylalanine or tryptophan.

TRBJ1-1	TRBV28	CASTPGGVMNTEAFF
TRBJ1-1	TRBV27	CASSLRGRGRTFF
TRBJ2-3	TRBV30	CAWSVGGDTDTQYF
TRBJ1-3	TRBV7-6	CASSQGQGDGNTIYF
TRBJ1-2	TRBV5-1	CASSAQGDQGYTF
TRBJ1-2	TRBV5-5	CASSLVGGFDYGYTF
TRBJ2-2	TRBV7-2	CASSSPGLAGGPELFF
TRBJ1-4	TRBV21-1	CASSRRDREGGSTNEKLFF
TRBJ2-3	TRBV9	CASSALSGAGTDTQYF
TRBJ1-5	TRBV10-3	CAIREGGAQPQHF
TRBJ2-3	TRBV10-3	CAITRGGPIDTQYF
TRBJ1-6	TRBV5-4	CASSFRGQPLHF
TRBJ2-1	TRBV5-6	CASSTGTYNEQFF
TRBJ1-1	TRBV7-8	CASSLQPDGVTFF
TRBJ1-1	TRBV5-1	CASISPERDTEAFF